Listed below are T cell receptor beta chains from one sample, sequenced in a study of Graves' ophthalmopathy and Graves' hyperthyroidism. TCRdb analysed the multiplex PCR reads with MiXCR anew, one entry per CDR3 protein. The repertoire includes hundreds of thousands of distinct CDR3 sequences, under 50% of them detected once, and roughly 3% sits in the top ten. Sequencing was carried out using peripheral blood. These receptors were obtained from an adult man with Graves' ophthalmopathy. Each CDR3 is given with its conserved first and last residue. The D gene is left open where the match is weak. Clone size is shown for a subset of rows, as once, few, many or a class of expanded clone.

D: -
V: TRBV7-9
J: TRBJ2-5
size: -
CDR3: CASSLLLAAEETQYF
DNA: TGTGCCAGCAGCTTACTCTTGGCAGCCGAAGAGACCCAGTACTTC

D: TRBD1
V: TRBV5-1
J: TRBJ2-7
size: many
CDR3: CASSLRGQGAYEQYF
DNA: TGTGCCAGCAGCCTCAGAGGACAGGGGGCGTACGAGCAGTACTTC

D: -
V: TRBV10-2
J: TRBJ2-3
size: -
CDR3: CASSEDGPDTQYF
DNA: TGCGCCAGCAGTGAGGATGGGCCAGATACGCAGTATTTT

D: TRBD2
V: TRBV2
J: TRBJ2-7
size: -
CDR3: CASSPGLAGTYEQNF
DNA: TGTGCCAGCAGTCCAGGACTAGCCGGAACCTACGAGCAGAACTTC

D: -
V: TRBV10-3
J: TRBJ2-2
size: many
CDR3: CAIRETGELFF
DNA: TGTGCCATCAGGGAAACCGGGGAGCTGTTTTTT

D: TRBD1
V: TRBV5-1
J: TRBJ2-7
size: many
CDR3: CASSSDRGGPYF
DNA: TGCGCCAGCAGCTCAGACAGGGGGGGTCCGTACTTC

D: TRBD1
V: TRBV9
J: TRBJ1-4
size: many
CDR3: CASSGKDRLNEKLFF
DNA: TGTGCCAGCAGCGGGAAGGACAGGCTAAATGAAAAACTGTTTTTT

D: -
V: TRBV5-1
J: TRBJ2-5
size: many
CDR3: CASSLEHSTQYF
DNA: TGCGCCAGCAGCTTGGAACACTCGACCCAGTACTTC

D: -
V: TRBV24-1
J: TRBJ2-1
size: -
CDR3: CATSAENEQFF
DNA: TGTGCCACCAGTGCTGAGAATGAGCAGTTCTTC

D: -
V: TRBV6-5
J: TRBJ2-2
size: -
CDR3: CASSYDPAANTGELFF
DNA: TGTGCCAGCAGTTACGATCCAGCGGCGAACACCGGGGAGCTGTTTTTT

D: TRBD1
V: TRBV7-2
J: TRBJ1-6
size: many
CDR3: CASSVRQGSPLHF
DNA: TGTGCCAGCAGCGTCCGACAGGGGTCACCCCTCCACTTT

D: TRBD1
V: TRBV5-1
J: TRBJ2-2
size: many
CDR3: CASGGQGWTGELFF
DNA: TGCGCCAGCGGGGGACAGGGATGGACCGGGGAGCTGTTTTTT

D: -
V: TRBV27
J: TRBJ1-6
size: -
CDR3: CASSSNFNSPLHF
DNA: TGTGCCAGCAGTTCGAACTTTAATTCACCCCTCCACTTT